The 28 T cell receptor beta chains below were found in one sample sequenced in a study of T cell responses to AZD1222 COVID-19 vaccine. Measured with immunoSEQ multiplex PCR; TCRdb has only the in-frame clones, and not every one. The table lists some 100,000 clones, over 75% of them singletons. The sample in question was peripheral blood, obtained on day 0 of AZD1222 vaccination. The receptors here all came from an adult in good health.

The chain links TRBV19 to TRBJ2-1; 10 bases are a match to TRBD2. Trimming removed 8 bases from V and 4 bases from J; junction bases left unmatched: 8. The CDR3 length is 15 residues. Germline loops: CDR1 LNHDA, CDR2 SQIVND (reference sequence). CDR3 in amino acids: CASSQTSGPYNEQFF. The CDR3 nucleotides are TGTGCCAGTTCACAGACTAGCGGGCCATACAATGAGCAGTTCTTC.

The CDR3 here is CASSLVSGGPRPYGYTF. The CDR3 bases are TGTGCCAGCAGCTTAGTTTCAGGGGGCCCGAGGCCCTATGGCTACACCTTC. The chain carries TRBV11-2 and TRBJ1-2; 8 bases align to TRBD1. V was clipped by 1 base and J by 4 bases; unmatched bases: 11. Per germline, CDR1 SGHAT and CDR2 FQNNGV. There are 17 residues in the CDR3.

The V and J genes are TRBV28 and TRBJ1-5; a possible D gene is TRBD1 (5 bases). CDR3 length equals 15 residues. V dropped 6 bases and J dropped 0 bases, with 12 bases sitting between them. The germline gives CDR1 MDHEN, CDR2 SYDVKM. CDR3 amino acids: CASRASGGSNQPQHF. CDR3 in DNA: TGTGCCAGCAGGGCTTCGGGGGGTAGCAATCAGCCCCAGCATTTT.

The chain links TRBV3-1 (or the pseudogene TRBV3-2) to TRBJ1-3, with D unclear. The CDR3 has 15 amino acids. The V end was cut by 1 base, the J end by 2 bases, with 9 bases between. Germline V gives CDR1 LGHDT, CDR2 YNNKEL (reference sequence). Here the CDR3 reads CASSQGGVTGNTIYF. The CDR3 bases are TGTGCCAGCAGCCAAGGTGGGGTAACTGGAAACACCATATATTTT.

The count of this clone is one. The chain combines TRBV5-6 with TRBJ1-2; D uncertain. Trimming took 0 bases from V and 4 from J, leaving 10 bases between them. The CDR3 covers 14 residues. Germline-derived CDR1 and CDR2 are SGHDT and YYEEEE. CDR3 bases: TGTGCCAGCAGCTTGGCCATGCTTTCCTATGGCTACACCTTC. It is translated as CASSLAMLSYGYTF.

The V gene is TRBV27, the J gene TRBJ1-2; 7 bases match TRBD1. The ends lost 7 bases at V and 5 bases at J; junction bases unmatched: 13. The CDR3 is 15 residues long. Germline assignment: CDR1 MNHEY and CDR2 SMNVEV (reference sequence). The CDR3 here is CASNSPRTGHYGYTF. The DNA of the CDR3 is TGTGCCAGCAACTCCCCCCGGACAGGTCATTATGGCTACACCTTC.

V and J are TRBV19 and TRBJ1-2; 7 bases match TRBD1. V lost 6 bases and J lost 4; bases outside the gene matches: 8. The CDR3 runs 14 residues. Germline V gene lookup returns CDR1 LNHDA and CDR2 SQIVND (reference sequence). In DNA form, the CDR3 reads TGTGCCAGTAGGACAGGGTCTAGTGTCTATGGCTACACCTTC. It specifies CASRTGSSVYGYTF.

V is TRBV20-1 and J is TRBJ2-1; D may correspond to TRBD1 or TRBD2 (5 bases each). V dropped 6 bases and J dropped 13 bases, with 16 bases sitting between them. Looked up from germline, CDR1 is DFQATT and CDR2 is SNEGSKA (reference sequence). The CDR3 sequence is 11 residues long. The CDR3 DNA follows: TGCAGTGCCCATCTAGCAGGGTATCAGTTCTTC. Its translation: CSAHLAGYQFF.

The chain joins TRBV10-2 to TRBJ2-7; TRBD2 matches 7 bases. The CDR3 consists of 15 residues. The V and J ends lost 7 bases and 3 bases, in that order; junction bases with no gene match: 12. Germline CDR1 reads WSHSY; CDR2 reads SAAADI. CDR3 in amino acids: CASKRGGDLYYEQYF. The CDR3 coding sequence is TGCGCCAGCAAGAGGGGAGGGGACCTATACTACGAGCAGTACTTC.

The V gene is TRBV28, the J gene TRBJ1-1; D is unclear. Germline loops: CDR1 MDHEN, CDR2 SYDVKM. The V and J ends lost 6 bases and 7 bases respectively, with 6 bases between them. There are 10 residues in the CDR3. CDR3 DNA: TGTGCCAGCAGGCAGGATGAAGCTTTCTTT. Its translation is CASRQDEAFF. The complete variable domain, with remaining parts taken from reference TRBV28 and TRBJ1-1, reads DVKVTQSSRYLVKRTGEKVFLECVQDMDHENMFWYRQDPGLGLRLIYFSYDVKMKEKGDIPEGYSVSREKKERFSLILESASTNQTSMYLCASRQDEAFFGQGTRLTVV.

The V call is TRBV28, the J call TRBJ1-2; weak D call: TRBD1 (5 bases). The CDR3 has 16 residues. V gave up 6 bases and J gave up 5 bases, with 22 bases separating them. From germline, CDR1 is MDHEN and CDR2 SYDVKM. The CDR3 coding sequence is TGTGCCAGCAGGACTTCCGGGACCGCGGATAAATATGGCTACACCTTC. Amino acid sequence: CASRTSGTADKYGYTF.

In its sample, this clone was seen once. The V gene is TRBV19, the J gene TRBJ1-1, with TRBD1 matching over 9 bases. The CDR3 runs to 17 residues. Trimming cost V 7 bases and J 5 bases; bases outside gene matches: 17. Looked up from germline, CDR1 is LNHDA and CDR2 is SQIVND (reference sequence). In nucleotides, the CDR3 is TGTGCCAGTACTCCATCCGGACAGGGGCCAGGGGGTACTGAAGCTTTCTTT. Protein: CASTPSGQGPGGTEAFF.

This clone counts as medium-sized. The chain uses TRBV4-2 and TRBJ2-7; D might be TRBD1 (6 bases). The V gene's germline CDR1 is LGHNA and CDR2 YNFKEQ. The CDR3 covers 13 residues. V lost 4 bases and J 5 bases, leaving 12 bases between the germline ends. For the CDR3, the DNA is TGTGCCAGCAGCCTAAAGACAGGTGACGAGCAGTACTTC. Residues: CASSLKTGDEQYF.

This rearrangement joins TRBV6-5 to TRBJ2-7; D call uncertain. Trimming pared 10 bases from V and 1 base from J, leaving 8 bases between. The germline gives CDR1 MNHEY, CDR2 SVGAGI. The length of the CDR3 is 11 residues. CDR3 in amino acids: CATTTSYEQYF. The CDR3 DNA reads TGTGCCACCACTACATCCTACGAGCAGTACTTC.

The chain uses TRBV28 and TRBJ1-2; D is unresolved. Germline-derived CDR1 and CDR2 are MDHEN and SYDVKM. The CDR3 loop spans 15 amino acids. V lost 2 bases and J 8 bases, leaving 18 bases between the germline ends. DNA for the CDR3: TGTGCCAGCAGTTTACGGTCCGACGGCCTGTTAGGCTACACCTTC. Encoded protein: CASSLRSDGLLGYTF.

The chain is built from TRBV5-1 and TRBJ1-2; D is perhaps TRBD1 (5 bases). Trimming removed 4 bases at V and 8 bases at J, with 21 bases between. Germline CDR1 reads SGHRS; CDR2 reads YFSETQ. The CDR3 sequence is 15 residues long. The CDR3 loop reads CASSPGTGQGYGYTF. The CDR3 DNA follows: TGCGCCAGCAGCCCGGGGACGGGTCAAGGCTACGGCTACACCTTC.

This clone has a handful of counts. The rearrangement links TRBV15 to TRBJ2-1, with TRBD2 identical over 8 bases. This CDR3 has 14 amino acids. In germline, CDR1 is LNHNV, CDR2 YYDKDF (reference sequence). Unmatched junction bases numbered 6, after V lost 7 bases and J lost 4 bases. The CDR3 here is CATTRGGDYNEQFF. In nucleotides, the CDR3 is TGTGCCACCACCCGGGGGGGGGATTACAATGAGCAGTTCTTC.

The chain combines TRBV11-2 with TRBJ1-5; D perhaps matches TRBD1 (5 bases). The CDR3 length is 16 residues. Germline CDR1 is SGHAT and CDR2 is FQNNGV. Trimming removed 2 bases from V and 2 bases from J, with 13 bases in between. The CDR3 is CASSLQGVGRNQPQHF. The CDR3, as DNA: TGTGCCAGCAGCTTACAGGGAGTAGGACGCAATCAGCCCCAGCATTTT.

This clone was counted a single time. The J gene is TRBJ1-2, the V gene TRBV19, with D uncertain. Germline V gives CDR1 LNHDA, CDR2 SQIVND (reference sequence). The CDR3 has 13 amino acids. Deletions cut 1 base from V and 5 bases from J, with 8 bases between. In DNA form, the CDR3 reads TGTGCCAGTAGTATAGTAGGAGAGTATGGCTACACCTTC. Translating gives CASSIVGEYGYTF.

The chain uses TRBV3-1 (or the pseudogene TRBV3-2) and TRBJ2-7, with 7 bases matching TRBD1. Germline V gene lookup returns CDR1 LGHDT and CDR2 YNNKEL (reference sequence). The CDR3 runs to 14 residues. Trimming cost V 3 bases and J 6 bases; bases outside gene matches: 8. DNA of the CDR3: TGTGCCAGCAGCCATCTCGGACAGGTCGCCGAGCAGTACTTC. Translated, it gives CASSHLGQVAEQYF.

The gene calls are TRBV11-1 and TRBJ1-6; 7 positions match TRBD1. J was trimmed by 7 bases and V by 4 bases; bases with no gene match: 10. The CDR3 covers 16 residues. CDR1 and CDR2 (germline): SGHAT, FQDESV (reference sequence). CDR3 loop: CASSYSTGFPNSPLHF. CDR3 bases: TGTGCCAGCAGCTACTCGACAGGGTTCCCGAATTCACCCCTCCACTTT.

The chain uses TRBV10-3 and TRBJ2-3; 7 bases are a match to TRBD2. The V and J ends lost 11 bases and 6 bases, in that order; junction bases with no gene match: 17. Germline CDR1 and CDR2: ENHRY and SYGVKD. The CDR3 sequence is 15 residues long. CDR3 sequence: CAVASGKTPWDTQYF. The CDR3 DNA reads TGTGCCGTCGCTAGCGGCAAAACCCCGTGGGATACGCAGTATTTT.

V and J are TRBV29-1 and TRBJ2-7; TRBD2 agrees at 10 bases. This CDR3 is 13 amino acids long. Germline CDR1 reads SQVTM; CDR2 reads ANQGSEA. The junction had 5 bases not matched to a gene; V was cut back by 5 bases and J by 4 bases. The chain's CDR3 is CSVRASGSYEQYF. The DNA of the CDR3 is TGCAGCGTTAGGGCTAGCGGGAGTTACGAGCAGTACTTC.

V is TRBV6-5 and J is TRBJ1-1, with TRBD1 as a possible D gene (6 bases). Germline-derived CDR1 and CDR2 are MNHEY and SVGAGI. With 2 bases removed from V and 2 bases from J, the gap between germline ends came to 15 bases. The CDR3 runs to 16 residues. The CDR3 DNA reads TGTGCCAGCAGTTACCCGGGGGTGGGGGCAAACACTGAAGCTTTCTTT. It is translated as CASSYPGVGANTEAFF.

The rearrangement joins TRBV5-1 to TRBJ2-3; 7 nucleotides line up with TRBD1. The CDR3 runs 17 residues. V lost 3 bases, J lost 2 bases, and 12 bases stayed unmatched. CDR1 and CDR2 (germline): SGHRS, YFSETQ. The CDR3 DNA reads TGCGCCAGCAGCTCCCCCCCGACAGGGAAATCCACAGATACGCAGTATTTT. Its protein is CASSSPPTGKSTDTQYF.

V usage is TRBV10-2 and J usage is TRBJ1-1; D possibly corresponds to TRBD1 (5 bases). Trimming removed 8 bases from V and 2 bases from J, with 12 bases in between. Germline V gene lookup returns CDR1 WSHSY and CDR2 SAAADI. This CDR3 spans 13 amino acids. The CDR3 DNA is TGCGCCAGCTATCCCGACAGAAACACTGAAGCTTTCTTT. Protein product: CASYPDRNTEAFF.

This sequence joins TRBV5-1 and TRBJ2-7, with 9 bases lining up with TRBD1. Trimming took 4 bases from V and 7 from J; bases not matched to a gene: 9. There are 14 residues in the CDR3. From germline, CDR1 is SGHRS and CDR2 YFSETQ. CDR3 amino acids: CASSPGTGSGEQYF. CDR3 DNA: TGCGCCAGCAGCCCGGGGACAGGGTCTGGAGAGCAGTACTTC. Variable domain in full (rest from reference TRBV5-1 and TRBJ2-7): KAGVTQTPRYLIKTRGQQVTLSCSPISGHRSVSWYQQTPGQGLQFLFEYFSETQRNKGNFPGRFSGRQFSNSRSEMNVSTLELGDSALYLCASSPGTGSGEQYFGPGTRLTVT.

The chain links TRBV5-8 to TRBJ2-5, with TRBD1 matching over 7 bases. CDR3 length: 14 residues. The junction had 1 base not matched to a gene; V was cut back by 2 bases and J by 0 bases. The germline V gene encodes CDR1 SGHTS and CDR2 YDEGEE. The CDR3 loop reads CASSFGQDQETQYF. CDR3 nucleotide sequence: TGTGCCAGCAGCTTTGGACAGGACCAAGAGACCCAGTACTTC.